Each of the 18 T cell receptor beta chains below was sequenced from the same sample in a study of cytomegalovirus exposure and HLA in healthy donors. The primer mix had 60 Vbeta and 13 Jbeta primers. Sequencing was performed with immunoSEQ multiplex PCR; in TCRdb, only in-frame clones are kept and a portion is missing. The table includes under 200,000 clones, 75% to 85% detected once. Sequencing input: PBMCs. Receptor source: a woman in her 30s in good health and CMV-seropositive.

V gene TRBV19 combines with J gene TRBJ1-5; D is perhaps TRBD1 (5 bases). The germline gives CDR1 LNHDA, CDR2 SQIVND (reference sequence). The V and J ends lost 4 bases and 3 bases respectively, with 10 bases between them. This CDR3 region has 14 residues. CDR3 coding DNA: TGTGCCAGTAGTAGCGACAGAGACAATCAGCCCCAGCATTTT. This encodes CASSSDRDNQPQHF.

The rearrangement links TRBV6-1 to TRBJ1-1; D gene unclear. Per the germline V gene, CDR1 is MNHNS and CDR2 is SASEGT. Trimming left V 0 bases short and J 8 bases short, with 7 bases between. CDR3 length: 12 amino acids. CDR3 nucleotides: TGTGCCAGCAGTGAAGCGGCGGCAGAAGCTTTCTTT. It yields the protein CASSEAAAEAFF.

This chain links TRBV6-1 with TRBJ1-5; D might be TRBD1 (6 bases). Germline V gives CDR1 MNHNS, CDR2 SASEGT. V was clipped by 2 bases and J by 2 bases, with 16 bases between them. CDR3 length: 17 residues. The CDR3 DNA follows: TGTGCCAGCAGTGAATCATGGGGGGGCTTTGGCAATCAGCCCCAGCATTTT. Translated, it gives CASSESWGGFGNQPQHF.

With regard to this clone: A far larger clone is one nucleotide away, so this likely arose from a read error. Distinct nucleotide sequences in the sample also encode this CDR3. V usage is TRBV7-3 and J usage is TRBJ2-1; D unresolved. The CDR3 covers 15 residues. The ends were cut back, 5 bases at V and 2 bases at J, with 13 bases in the middle. The germline V gene has CDR1 SGHTA and CDR2 FQGTGA. For the CDR3, the DNA is TGTGCCAGCAGCCACGCACATACCACCTACAATGAGCAGTTCTTC. Encoded protein: CASSHAHTTYNEQFF. The variable domain in full, completed from reference TRBV7-3 and TRBJ2-1, reads GAGVSQTPSNKVTEKGKYVELRCDPISGHTALYWYRQSLGQGPEFLIYFQGTGAADDSGLPNDRFFAVRPEGSVSTLKIQRTERGDSAVYLCASSHAHTTYNEQFFGPGTRLTVL.

The chain has TRBV28 and TRBJ2-7; 7 bases are a match to TRBD1. V shed 5 bases, J shed 8 bases, and the junction held 12 bases outside the gene matches. This CDR3 has 14 amino acids. From germline, CDR1 is MDHEN and CDR2 SYDVKM. The chain's CDR3 is CASSQPMDRSQQYF. In DNA, the CDR3 is TGTGCCAGCAGTCAACCTATGGACAGGAGTCAGCAGTACTTC.

This rearrangement joins TRBV7-2 to TRBJ2-5; D gene unclear. CDR1 and CDR2 (germline): SGHTA, FQGNSA. V lost 2 bases to trimming and J lost 4 bases, with 17 bases between them. The CDR3 sequence is 16 residues long. Written as DNA, the CDR3 is TGTGCCAGCAGCTTATACGCGGCTTCGAGGAGAGAGACCCAGTACTTC. The encoded protein is CASSLYAASRRETQYF.

The chain carries TRBV29-1 and TRBJ2-7, with 9 bases that match TRBD2. There are 13 residues in the CDR3. Germline assignment: CDR1 SQVTM and CDR2 ANQGSEA. Unmatched junction bases numbered 6, after V lost 6 bases and J lost 3 bases. The CDR3 loop is CSVGGTSSYEQYF. DNA of the CDR3: TGCAGCGTCGGGGGGACTAGCAGCTACGAGCAGTACTTC.

The chain is built from TRBV28 and TRBJ2-1; 7 nucleotides align to TRBD2. CDR3 size: 15 residues. Losses at the gene ends were 2 bases for V and 7 bases for J; bases not matched to a gene: 8. CDR1 and CDR2 from the germline V gene are MDHEN and SYDVKM. CDR3 sequence: CASSLKAGLKNEQFF. The CDR3 nucleotides are TGTGCCAGCAGTTTAAAAGCGGGGCTAAAAAATGAGCAGTTCTTC.

This rearrangement joins TRBV18 to TRBJ2-6; 8 nucleotides align to TRBD1. Germline V gene lookup returns CDR1 KGHSH and CDR2 LQKENI. The ends lost 3 bases at V and 4 bases at J; junction bases unmatched: 14. The CDR3 is 19 amino acids. DNA for the CDR3: TGTGCCAGCTCACCGTGGGGCGGTGCAGGGGGCATCGGGGCCAACGTCCTGACTTTC. Its protein product is CASSPWGGAGGIGANVLTF.

The rearrangement uses TRBV7-9 and TRBJ2-5; a possible D gene is TRBD2 (6 bases). Per the germline V gene, CDR1 is SEHNR and CDR2 is FQNEAQ (reference sequence). Deletions cut 5 bases from V and 0 bases from J, with 13 bases between. The CDR3 covers 15 residues. The CDR3 loop is CASSISRDYQETQYF. The CDR3 bases are TGTGCCAGCAGCATTTCCCGGGACTACCAAGAGACCCAGTACTTC.

The chain recombines TRBV7-8 with TRBJ2-3; D is possibly TRBD1 (5 bases). V was trimmed by 5 bases and J by 5 bases, leaving 8 bases between them. The CDR3 spans 12 residues. Germline values: CDR1 SGHVS, CDR2 FQNEAQ. Written as DNA, the CDR3 is TGTGCCAGCAGCCAGGGTGGAGATACGCAGTATTTT. Residues: CASSQGGDTQYF. The full variable domain, completed using reference TRBV7-8 and TRBJ2-3, is GAGVSQSPRYKVAKRGQDVALRCDPISGHVSLFWYQQALGQGPEFLTYFQNEAQLDKSGLPSDRFFAERPEGSVSTLKIQRTQQEDSAVYLCASSQGGDTQYFGPGTRLTVL.

The V gene is TRBV30, the J gene TRBJ1-5, with D maybe TRBD1 (5 bases). The CDR3 contains 16 residues. CDR1 and CDR2 (germline): GTSNPN, SVGIG (reference sequence). V lost 8 bases and J 4 bases, leaving 24 bases between the germline ends. This chain's CDR3 is CAPASRTIFGNQPQHF. The CDR3 DNA sequence: TGTGCCCCAGCAAGCAGGACAATATTTGGTAATCAGCCCCAGCATTTT.

This sequence joins TRBV6-1 and TRBJ1-1; no definite D call. V was pared by 4 bases and J by 0 bases, with 9 bases between. From germline, CDR1 is MNHNS and CDR2 SASEGT. The CDR3 runs 14 residues. CDR3 nucleotides: TGTGCCAGCAGTGCTTCAGGCTTGAACACTGAAGCTTTCTTT. Encoded protein: CASSASGLNTEAFF.

This chain joins TRBV28 and TRBJ1-2; 9 nucleotides agree with TRBD1. The CDR3 loop spans 15 amino acids. V was clipped by 3 bases and J by 10 bases; unmatched bases: 12. In germline, CDR1 is MDHEN, CDR2 SYDVKM. This chain's CDR3 is CASSLGTGRAKDYTF. For the CDR3, the DNA is TGTGCCAGCAGTTTGGGGACAGGGCGGGCCAAGGACTACACCTTC.

This chain connects TRBV4-1 to TRBJ1-4, with D possibly being TRBD1 (5 bases). This CDR3 region has 16 residues. Per germline, CDR1 MGHRA and CDR2 YSYEKL. V was shortened by 1 base and J by 1 base, with 10 bases between the two germline ends. This CDR3 reads CASSQGRGRTNEKLFF. The CDR3 coding sequence is TGCGCCAGCAGCCAAGGTCGGGGGAGAACTAATGAAAAACTGTTTTTT.

This chain uses TRBV28 with TRBJ2-6, with 8 bases lining up with TRBD1. Per the germline V gene, CDR1 is MDHEN and CDR2 is SYDVKM. This CDR3 region has 19 residues. After removal of 10 bases from V and 1 base from J, the junction contained 18 bases not matched to a gene. The CDR3 DNA sequence: TGTGCCACCGGGTGGTTGCCGGGACAGGTCGCTTCTGGGGCCAACGTCCTGACTTTC. It translates to CATGWLPGQVASGANVLTF.

As concerns this clone: The sample has other DNA sequences that encode this CDR3 too. The chain couples TRBV7-9 to TRBJ1-1; 7 nucleotides match TRBD1. Germline lookup yields CDR1 SEHNR and CDR2 FQNEAQ (reference sequence). The junction had 4 bases not matched to a gene; V was cut back by 1 base and J by 5 bases. This CDR3 is 14 amino acids long. The CDR3 sequence: CASSLEGARTEAFF. The CDR3 region has the DNA TGTGCCAGCAGCTTAGAGGGGGCTAGGACTGAAGCTTTCTTT.

V is TRBV5-6 and J is TRBJ2-5, with TRBD1 matching over 10 bases. Germline loops: CDR1 SGHDT, CDR2 YYEEEE. After removal of 0 bases from V and 5 bases from J, the junction contained 10 bases not matched to a gene. The length of the CDR3 is 17 residues. The CDR3 sequence: CASSLAGTGALRETQYF. The DNA of the CDR3 is TGTGCCAGCAGCTTGGCGGGGACAGGGGCGCTGAGGGAGACCCAGTACTTC.